This T cell receptor beta chain was recovered during a study of blood T cells in healthy people across ages. The CDR3 consists of 14 residues. Germline-derived CDR1 and CDR2 are SGHTA and FQGNSA. The V end lost 1 base, the J end lost 5 bases, and 11 bases lay between the germline ends. A J-beta primer mix and a sample-barcoded 5' primer were used in a second PCR of about 6 to 12 cycles. TCRdb reprocessed the 5' RACE reads via MiXCR and lists one record per CDR3 protein. The sample shows 1.5 million to 2 million distinct CDR3 sequences, about 28% of them seen only once. In regard to this clonotype: As the CDR3 is not closed by the conserved phenylalanine or tryptophan, this likely results from a read error.

Source material: blood. The chain joins TRBV7-2 to TRBJ1-1; no clear D gene. The TCR comes from a woman aged 30 to 39 in good health. CDR3: CASSLVVVGTEAFL. The CDR3 region has the DNA TGTGCCAGCAGCTTAGTAGTTGTCGGGACTGAAGCTTTCCTT.